The clone carrying this T cell receptor beta chain was detected a few times. What it recognizes is unknown. TCRdb re-called the 5' RACE reads with MiXCR, one entry per CDR3 protein. The sample lists fewer than 250,000 distinct CDR3 sequences, about 11% occurring once. The source of the sample is a study of CD8 T cells in ankylosing spondylitis. Study-level findings and limits: Disease-linked clones, CD8+, were relatively rare in peripheral blood. In ankylosing spondylitis patients, matched synovial fluid reportedly showed significant enrichment of disease-linked clones. In ankylosing spondylitis blood, a motif of seven or eight highly homologous TCR beta variants appeared characteristic. Existing reports had already noted some motif variants in reactive arthritis synovial fluid and blood.

The specimen sequenced was blood, either unsorted or a sorted T cell fraction (not recorded which). The source is a male donor with ankylosing spondylitis or in good health (not recorded which).

This CDR3 reads CASTPTGQESTDTQYF. The CDR3 DNA reads as TGTGCCAGCACCCCCACCGGACAGGAGAGCACAGATACGCAGTATTTT. The chain employs TRBV7-9 and TRBJ2-3; 7 bases match TRBD1. This CDR3 spans 16 amino acids. Per germline, CDR1 SEHNR and CDR2 FQNEAQ (reference sequence). The V and J ends lost 7 bases and 0 bases, in that order; junction bases with no gene match: 10.